This TCR beta chain was identified during a study of blood T cell repertoires in COVID-19. Study context: Sites in the United States, Italy and Spain provided acute and convalescent COVID-19 samples. PBMCs, B-cell-depleted T cells, or T cells were the source of the cDNA or gDNA that made up the material.

V lost 6 bases and J lost 2; bases outside the gene matches: 11. The CDR3 is made up of 16 amino acids. CDR1 LNHDA and CDR2 SQIVND come from the germline V gene (reference sequence). Only a few counts were recorded for this clone. Source study methods: It was from reference gene primer amplification that nucleated cell counts were estimated. The assay was immunoSEQ multiplex PCR, and TCRdb's table has in-frame clones only and misses some. V and J calls plus clone size are reproduced from that table; the DNA served to infer D and trimming. This sample carries around 200,000 clones, around 83% of them seen once, and the ten largest clones take roughly 8.7%.

The sequence was obtained from a man aged 35-49 years with active or convalescent COVID-19. Input material: peripheral blood. The J gene is TRBJ2-3, the V gene TRBV19, with 7 bases that match TRBD1. CDR3 sequence reads: CASSATGTVFTDTQYF. The CDR3 nucleotides are TGTGCCAGTAGCGCGACGGGGACAGTTTTCACAGATACGCAGTATTTT. The full variable domain, its missing parts supplied by reference TRBV19 and TRBJ2-3, is DGGITQSPKYLFRKEGQNVTLSCEQNLNHDAMYWYRQDPGQGLRLIYYSQIVNDFQKGDIAEGYSVSREKKESFPLTVTSAQKNPTAFYLCASSATGTVFTDTQYFGPGTRLTVL.